This record looks at one T cell receptor beta chain sequence and its context. Authors' processing steps: By means of reference gene primer amplification, nucleated cell counts were estimated. Clones were read by immunoSEQ multiplex PCR, and TCRdb kept only the in-frame ones, dropping some. That table is the source of V, J and clone size, and D and trimming were worked out from the DNA. The sample has roughly 50,000 clones, 90% seen once. CDR1 and CDR2 from the germline V gene are PRHDT and FYEKMQ (reference sequence). The CDR3 totals 16 residues. V lost 5 bases and J 5 bases, leaving 21 bases between the germline ends. The sample belongs to a study of blood T cell repertoires in COVID-19. Overall study: Sites across the United States, Italy and Spain contributed samples from acute and convalescent COVID-19.

The chain uses TRBV13 and TRBJ1-1, with D tentatively TRBD1 (6 bases). The sample consisted of peripheral blood. This receptor was obtained from a woman between 40 and 55 years old with active COVID-19. CDR3 coding DNA: TGTGCCAGCAGCCCGACTCCCCACAGGGTCGAGACTGAAGCTTTCTTT. Encoded protein: CASSPTPHRVETEAFF.